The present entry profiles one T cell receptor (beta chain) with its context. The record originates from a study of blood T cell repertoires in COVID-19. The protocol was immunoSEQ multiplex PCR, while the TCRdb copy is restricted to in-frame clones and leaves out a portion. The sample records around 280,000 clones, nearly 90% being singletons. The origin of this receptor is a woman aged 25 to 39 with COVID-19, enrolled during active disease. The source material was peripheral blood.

DNA of the CDR3: TGCGCCAGCAGCGGACGACAGGCCCGATGGCGATACTATGGCTACACCTTC. As protein: CASSGRQARWRYYGYTF. V is TRBV5-1 and J is TRBJ1-2; a possible D gene is TRBD1 (6 bases). Germline CDR1 reads SGHRS; CDR2 reads YFSETQ. CDR3 length: 17 residues. The V end lost 4 bases, the J end lost 3 bases, and 22 bases lay between the germline ends.